This paragraph reports one TCR beta chain. This sample is drawn from a study of OX40 agonist ivuxolimab in advanced cancers. Study-level background: The drug used for patients, ivuxolimab, was an agonistic anti-OX40 (CD134) antibody. Hepatocellular carcinoma, melanoma, renal cell or head and neck cancer affected the dose-escalation patients.

Trimming cost V 5 bases and J 7 bases; bases outside gene matches: 2. From germline, CDR1 is SGHDT and CDR2 YYEEEE. CDR3 length: 12 amino acids. Repertoires were generated with immunoSEQ multiplex PCR, while TCRdb's copy carries only in-frame clones and drops some. In the table there are 50,000 or so clones, approximately 88% of which are singletons. Here the sequenced sample was CD4+ or CD8+ T cells sorted from blood, taken in a trial of the OX40 agonist ivuxolimab. This rearrangement joins TRBV5-6 to TRBJ2-3; 9 positions match TRBD2. This TCR was sampled from an adult with an advanced solid tumor such as melanoma, head and neck, liver or kidney cancer. CDR3 sequence reads: CASRRGGYTQYF. As DNA, the CDR3 is TGTGCCAGCAGGCGGGGGGGCTATACGCAGTATTTT.